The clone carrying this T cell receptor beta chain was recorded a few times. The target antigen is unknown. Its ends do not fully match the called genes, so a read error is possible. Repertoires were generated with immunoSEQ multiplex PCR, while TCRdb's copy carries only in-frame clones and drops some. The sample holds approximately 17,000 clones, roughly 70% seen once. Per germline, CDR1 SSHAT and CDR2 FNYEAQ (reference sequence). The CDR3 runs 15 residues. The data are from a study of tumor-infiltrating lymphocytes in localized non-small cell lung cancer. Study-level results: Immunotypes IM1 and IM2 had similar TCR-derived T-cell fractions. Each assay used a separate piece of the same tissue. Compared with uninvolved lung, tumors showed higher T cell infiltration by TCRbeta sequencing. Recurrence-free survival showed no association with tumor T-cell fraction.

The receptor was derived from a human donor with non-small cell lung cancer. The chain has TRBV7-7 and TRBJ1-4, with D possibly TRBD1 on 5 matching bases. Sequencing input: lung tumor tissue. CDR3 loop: CASSVQRGSNEKLFF. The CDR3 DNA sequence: TGTGCTAGCAGCGTGCAGAGGGGTTCAAATGAAAAACTGTTTTTT.